This TCR beta chain is drawn from a study of memory CD4+ T cells and cytomegalovirus serostatus. Points from the study as a whole: Median bootstrapped AUC for CMV status was about 0.96 originally, approximately 0.93 US-trained. Each of 55 to 80 CMV-associated TCRbeta sequences occurred in one to five individuals.

Assay used: immunoSEQ multiplex PCR; TCRdb lists only in-frame clones, some missing. The sample comprises 50,000 or so clones, around 78% of which are singletons, and 1.5% to 2% rests with the top ten. Single viable CD3+CD4+CD8-CD45RO+ cells were sorted as the memory CD4+ T cells. CMV serostatus came from serum IgG against pp150, pp28, p38, p52. This CDR3 spans 17 amino acids. With V trimmed by 7 bases and J by 3 bases, 15 bases remained unmatched. Turning to this clone: Its antigen is not known.

The clonotype was recovered from an adult in good health and CMV-seronegative. Sequencing used memory CD4+ T cells from blood. The chain has TRBV23-1 and TRBJ2-7; 10 bases line up with TRBD2. TRBV23-1 is flagged as an ORF with uncertain function. CDR3 coding DNA: TGCGCCAGCACCCCGCCTGTAAGCGGGAGGGCTTGCTACGAGCAGTACTTC. This encodes CASTPPVSGRACYEQYF.